This is a list of T cell receptor beta chains from one sample in a study of cytomegalovirus exposure and HLA in healthy donors. Repertoires were generated with immunoSEQ multiplex PCR, while TCRdb's copy carries only in-frame clones and drops some. Here the sample spans approximately 99,000 clones, 73% being singletons. Sample: PBMCs. The receptors come from a man aged 35 to 55 in good health and CMV-seronegative. Each CDR3 is given with its conserved first and last residue. The order of the fields is J gene, D gene, V gene, clone size, CDR3 DNA, CDR3 protein. A D gene is named only where the DNA matches it firmly. The size field is filled for only some rows; it gives once, few, many or a size class.

>TRBJ2-5|-|TRBV5-5|-
TGTGCCAGCAGCTTCACCCGAGGGAGTGAAGAGACCCAGTACTTC
CASSFTRGSEETQYF
>TRBJ2-5|-|TRBV5-5|few
TGTGCCAGCAGCGGCACACTAGCTCCCCAAGAGACCCAGTACTTC
CASSGTLAPQETQYF
>TRBJ1-1|-|TRBV10-3|-
TGTGCCATCAGTGCGTATAACACTGAAGCTTTCTTT
CAISAYNTEAFF
>TRBJ2-3|-|TRBV28|-
TGTGCCAGCAGTCCCACCGGAGGCACAGATACGCAGTATTTT
CASSPTGGTDTQYF
>TRBJ2-1|-|TRBV30|-
TGTGCCTGGAGTGTACCTTCCTGGCTAGCCCCCGGTGAGCAGTTCTTC
CAWSVPSWLAPGEQFF
>TRBJ2-7|-|TRBV28|once
TGTGCCAGCAGTTTATCTCCCTACGAGCAGTACTTC
CASSLSPYEQYF
>TRBJ1-1|-|TRBV7-9|-
TGTGCCAGCAGCCTCGCGGGGGCGGCTGAAGCTTTCTTT
CASSLAGAAEAFF
>TRBJ1-1|-|TRBV2|-
TGTGCCAGCAGTCTCTTGACACCCGAGGGCACTGAAGCTTTCTTT
CASSLLTPEGTEAFF
>TRBJ1-5|TRBD1|TRBV5-6|-
TGTGCCAGCAGCTTGGGAACAGGGGCGCGGCCCCAGCATTTT
CASSLGTGARPQHF
>TRBJ2-3|-|TRBV5-4|once
TGTGCCAGCAGCTTGGTTGACCGGCGGGTGGATACGCAGTATTTT
CASSLVDRRVDTQYF
>TRBJ2-7|-|TRBV2|-
TGTGCCAGCAGTGAGGGGCCCATTTCCGAGCAGTACTTC
CASSEGPISEQYF
>TRBJ2-7|-|TRBV7-2|-
TGTGCCAGCAGCTCCCGGGCGGGGCACAGGGGAGAGCAGTACTTC
CASSSRAGHRGEQYF
>TRBJ1-4|TRBD1|TRBV4-3|-
TGCGCCAGCAGCAAGGACAGGGTAGTGGGTGCAACTAATGAAAAACTGTTTTTT
CASSKDRVVGATNEKLFF
>TRBJ1-6|-|TRBV28|-
TGTGCCAGCAGTTTTGGAGGGACGAGCTCCTATAATTCACCCCTCCACTTT
CASSFGGTSSYNSPLHF
>TRBJ1-1|-|TRBV4-1|-
TGCGCCAGCAGCCAAGATCGCTCGAGGGGGTGGGACACTGAAGCTTTCTTT
CASSQDRSRGWDTEAFF
>TRBJ1-5|TRBD1|TRBV27|medium-sized
TGTGCCAGCGGGGGCCAACAGGGGTACAATCAGCCCCAGCATTTT
CASGGQQGYNQPQHF
>TRBJ2-3|TRBD2|TRBV10-3|-
TGTGCCATCAGTGACCCTGGAGCGGGGGGGATTGCAGATACGCAGTATTTT
CAISDPGAGGIADTQYF
>TRBJ2-7|TRBD2|TRBV2|-
TGTGCCAGCAGTGAGGGGACTAGCGGATACGAGCAGTACTTC
CASSEGTSGYEQYF
>TRBJ1-2|TRBD1|TRBV18|-
TGTGCCAGCTCACCAAGTGGCGGACAGGCGGGTGGCTACACCTTC
CASSPSGGQAGGYTF
>TRBJ1-1|-|TRBV7-9|-
TGTGCCAGCAGCTTAGCGCTCACAGTAAACACTGAAGCTTTCTTT
CASSLALTVNTEAFF
>TRBJ1-1|-|TRBV5-4|few
TGTGCCAGCAGCCCTAGAATGAACACTGAAGCTTTCTTT
CASSPRMNTEAFF